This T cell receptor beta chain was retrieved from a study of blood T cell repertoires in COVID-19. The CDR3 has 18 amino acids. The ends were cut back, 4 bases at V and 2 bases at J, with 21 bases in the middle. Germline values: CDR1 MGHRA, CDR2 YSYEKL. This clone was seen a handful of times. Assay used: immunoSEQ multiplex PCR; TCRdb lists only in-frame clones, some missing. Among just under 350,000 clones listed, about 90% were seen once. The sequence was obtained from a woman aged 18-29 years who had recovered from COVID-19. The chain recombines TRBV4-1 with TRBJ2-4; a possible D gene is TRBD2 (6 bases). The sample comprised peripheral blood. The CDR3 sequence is CASSPIGLREGSKNIQYF. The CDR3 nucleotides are TGCGCCAGCAGCCCGATAGGCCTGCGGGAAGGGTCCAAAAACATTCAGTACTTC.